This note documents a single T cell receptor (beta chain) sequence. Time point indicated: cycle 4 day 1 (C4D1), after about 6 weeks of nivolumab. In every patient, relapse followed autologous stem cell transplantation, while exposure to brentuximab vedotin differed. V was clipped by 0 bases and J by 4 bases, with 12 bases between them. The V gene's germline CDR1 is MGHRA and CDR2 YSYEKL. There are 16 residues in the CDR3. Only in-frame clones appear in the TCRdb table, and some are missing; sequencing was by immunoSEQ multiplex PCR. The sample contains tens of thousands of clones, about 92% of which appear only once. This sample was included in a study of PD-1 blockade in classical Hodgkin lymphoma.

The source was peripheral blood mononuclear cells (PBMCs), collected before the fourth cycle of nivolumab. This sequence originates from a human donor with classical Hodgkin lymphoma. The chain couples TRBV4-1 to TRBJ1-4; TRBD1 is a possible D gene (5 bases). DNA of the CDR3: TGCGCCAGCAGCCAAGATTGGGGGTTGGGTAATGAAAAACTGTTTTTT. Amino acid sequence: CASSQDWGLGNEKLFF.